The sequence of this TCR beta chain was determined in a study of human T cells and chemical hapten exposure. The CDR3 is made up of 15 amino acids. The V gene's germline CDR1 is MNHEY and CDR2 SVGAGI. Deletions cut 6 bases from V and 12 bases from J, with 27 bases between. During construction of the library, unique molecular identifiers were attached to individual cDNA molecules for quantitative, reproducible TCR counting. In the authors' workflow: TCRs per sample had a median of approximately 88,000 and ranged from roughly 23,224 to 700,000. One entry per CDR3 protein results from TCRdb running MiXCR on the RACE reads. The V and J calls were determined by TCRdb, not by the authors. Of about 270,000 distinct CDR3 sequences in the sample, 7.5% to 9% are singletons; the top ten hold 1.2%. Time point indicated: pre-sensitization, week 0. The treatment here: therapeutic diphenylcyclopropenone sensitization with weekly scalp DPC. Alopecia patients deemed DPC-suitable, aged 18 to 70, excluding pregnancy.

V usage is TRBV6-5 and J usage is TRBJ2-7, with D maybe TRBD2 (7 bases). The sequence was obtained from a man younger than 35 with alopecia areata. Some clones in this sample may be carry-over from other donors' samples. The material was whole blood, obtained in connection with sensitization to the hapten diphenylcyclopropenone (DPC). CDR3 region: CASSPTLLGGGVRYF. CDR3 coding DNA: TGTGCCAGCAGCCCGACACTGTTAGGGGGAGGGGTCCGGTACTTC.